Listed here are 18 T cell receptor beta chains from one sample, sequenced in a study of response to subunit inactivated influenza vaccine. TCRdb reprocessed the RT-PCR reads via MiXCR and lists one record per CDR3 protein. The sample lists hundreds of thousands of distinct CDR3 sequences, around a sixth occurring once. Here the sequenced sample was PBMCs from blood, taken roughly 12 days after vaccination. These receptors originate from a man aged 50-60 years who received an inactivated influenza vaccine.

The genes are TRBV12-3 or TRBV12-4 and TRBJ1-1; no definite D call. Trimming left V 3 bases short and J 4 bases short, with 12 bases between. CDR3 size: 14 residues. The chain's CDR3 is CASSFRVLSTEAFF. CDR3 DNA: TGTGCCAGCAGTTTTAGGGTATTGAGCACTGAAGCTTTCTTT.

This clonotype appeared a single time. This chain uses TRBV27 with TRBJ2-7, with a tentative D call TRBD2 (7 bases). From germline, CDR1 is MNHEY and CDR2 SMNVEV (reference sequence). The CDR3 runs 17 residues. The V end lost 3 bases, the J end lost 3 bases, and 21 bases lay between the germline ends. CDR3 protein: CASSLIGVGGLGYEQYF. The CDR3 DNA reads TGTGCCAGCAGTTTGATAGGGGTGGGGGGGCTCGGCTACGAGCAGTACTTC.

Many counts were recorded for this clonotype. The CDR3, as DNA: TGTGCCAGCAGTTTGAAGGGAAACTATGGCTACACCTTC. It translates to CASSLKGNYGYTF. The chain employs TRBV12-3 or TRBV12-4 and TRBJ1-2, with D uncertain. The CDR3 is 13 amino acids. Trimming pared 3 bases from V and 2 bases from J, leaving 7 bases between.

This clonotype was counted a few times. CDR3 residues: CASSLYSRGGLRRSMNTEAFF. The CDR3 nucleotides are TGTGCCAGCAGTTTATATTCTCGTGGGGGACTCAGGAGGTCCATGAACACTGAAGCTTTCTTT. The chain is built from TRBV12-3 or TRBV12-4 and TRBJ1-1; D perhaps matches TRBD1 (5 bases). Deletions cut 2 bases from V and 0 bases from J, with 28 bases between. This CDR3 spans 21 amino acids.

The V call is TRBV7-2, the J call TRBJ1-4; perhaps TRBD1 as D (6 bases). CDR3 length equals 14 residues. In germline, CDR1 is SGHTA, CDR2 FQGNSA. Trimming shortened V by 0 bases and J by 7 bases, and 9 bases separated the two germline ends. The CDR3: CASSLAQGGEKLFF. CDR3 sequence (DNA): TGTGCCAGCAGCTTAGCACAGGGAGGTGAAAAACTGTTTTTT. The full variable domain, with the rest looked up from reference TRBV7-2 and TRBJ1-4, is GAGVSQSPSNKVTEKGKDVELRCDPISGHTALYWYRQSLGQGLEFLIYFQGNSAPDKSGLPSDRFSAERTGGSVSTLTIQRTQQEDSAVYLCASSLAQGGEKLFFGSGTQLSVL.

The V and J genes are TRBV14 and TRBJ2-1; tentative D call: TRBD1 (5 bases). CDR1 is SGHDN, CDR2 FVKESK, per germline. This CDR3 contains 17 residues. V lost 1 base, J lost 8 bases, and 21 bases lay in between. The CDR3 DNA sequence: TGTGCCAGCAGCCAAGGTTGGACAATAAGTACAATTTATGAGCAGTTCTTC. It codes for CASSQGWTISTIYEQFF.

Ten or more counts support this clonotype. This sequence joins TRBV7-2 and TRBJ2-2; no firm D call. CDR3 length: 13 residues. Germline CDR1 reads SGHTA; CDR2 reads FQGNSA. Trimming shortened V by 11 bases and J by 6 bases, and 16 bases separated the two germline ends. DNA of the CDR3: TGTGCCTCTAGACCCCCAGGACCCGGGGAGCTGTTTTTT. It translates to CASRPPGPGELFF.

This clonotype was counted between two and nine times. The rearrangement joins TRBV11-2 to TRBJ1-1; D unclear. Trimming took 2 bases from V and 1 from J, leaving 8 bases between them. This CDR3 is 14 amino acids long. Germline V gene lookup returns CDR1 SGHAT and CDR2 FQNNGV. CDR3 coding DNA: TGTGCCAGCAGCTTACAATTGGGGAACACTGAAGCTTTCTTT. It yields the protein CASSLQLGNTEAFF.

This clonotype has only a few counts. The chain employs TRBV5-4 and TRBJ1-4, with D unclear. The CDR3 runs to 14 residues. From germline, CDR1 is SGHNT and CDR2 YYREEE (reference sequence). Trimming took off 4 bases at V and 6 bases at J, with 13 bases between the two ends. The CDR3 loop reads CASSPKDGDEKLFF. DNA of the CDR3: TGTGCCAGCAGCCCCAAGGACGGGGATGAAAAACTGTTTTTT.

This clonotype showed up just a few times. The rearrangement links TRBV3-1 to TRBJ2-7; D is unresolved. V was trimmed by 0 bases and J by 6 bases, leaving 15 bases between them. The germline V gene encodes CDR1 LGHDT and CDR2 YNNKEL (reference sequence). The CDR3 has 15 residues. CDR3 bases: TGTGCCAGCAGCCAAGATCGATGGCAGAGGTCCGAGCAGTACTTC. It is translated as CASSQDRWQRSEQYF.

This rearrangement joins TRBV4-3 to TRBJ2-3, with D possibly TRBD2 on 6 matching bases. The CDR3 totals 19 residues. Germline V gene lookup returns CDR1 LGHNA and CDR2 YSLEER. The ends were cut back, 0 bases at V and 0 bases at J, with 19 bases in the middle. The CDR3 DNA reads as TGCGCCAGCAGCCAAGATTCACTCTACGGAGGGTTTAGCACAGATACGCAGTATTTT. As protein: CASSQDSLYGGFSTDTQYF.

This clonotype showed up just a few times. This chain links TRBV20-1 with TRBJ2-3; the D is unclear. Germline loops: CDR1 DFQATT, CDR2 SNEGSKA (reference sequence). The V end was cut by 5 bases, the J end by 10 bases, with 13 bases between. The CDR3 extends over 11 amino acids. In DNA, the CDR3 is TGCAGTGCTCCTGACGAAAGGGCGCAGTATTTT. Translated, it gives CSAPDERAQYF.

This clonotype was seen more than once but under ten times. The chain uses TRBV27 and TRBJ1-1, with D perhaps matching TRBD1 (5 bases). The CDR3 sequence is 15 residues long. Germline values: CDR1 MNHEY, CDR2 SMNVEV (reference sequence). Trimming cost V 1 base and J 0 bases, with 9 bases left between them. The CDR3 DNA follows: TGTGCCAGCAGTTTATTGGCAGGGTTGAACACTGAAGCTTTCTTT. This codes for CASSLLAGLNTEAFF.

The chain is built from TRBV20-1 and TRBJ2-7; D possibly matches TRBD1 or TRBD2 (5 bases each). The CDR3 consists of 14 residues. Germline lookup yields CDR1 DFQATT and CDR2 SNEGSKA (reference sequence). V dropped 5 bases and J dropped 8 bases, with 22 bases sitting between them. This CDR3 is CSAPIPGRHRQQYF. The CDR3 region has the DNA TGCAGTGCTCCGATTCCGGGACGACACCGACAGCAGTACTTC.

CDR3 sequence reads: CASSDAPSGTQNEQFF. CDR3 nucleotides: TGTGCCAGCAGCGATGCGCCTAGCGGGACCCAAAATGAGCAGTTCTTC. The V and J genes are TRBV9 and TRBJ2-1; 9 nucleotides agree with TRBD2. The CDR3 runs to 16 residues. Germline CDR1 SGDLS, CDR2 YYNGEE. The J segment lost 7 bases and the V segment lost 3 bases, leaving 11 bases of the junction unmatched. The full variable domain, in which reference TRBV9 and TRBJ2-1 provide the parts outside the CDR3, is DSGVTQTPKHLITATGQRVTLRCSPRSGDLSVYWYQQSLDQGLQFLIQYYNGEERAKGNILERFSAQQFPDLHSELNLSSLELGDSALYFCASSDAPSGTQNEQFFGPGTRLTVL.

The chain has TRBV20-1 and TRBJ2-2; the match to TRBD1 covers 7 bases. CDR1 and CDR2 (germline): DFQATT, SNEGSKA (reference sequence). Trimming removed 0 bases from V and 4 bases from J; junction bases left unmatched: 14. The CDR3 covers 18 residues. The CDR3 region has the DNA TGCAGTGCTAGAGACGGAGGTCCAGGGGGAGCGGCCACCGGGGAGCTGTTTTTT. Protein product: CSARDGGPGGAATGELFF.

This clonotype was detected only a few times. CDR3 DNA sequence: TGTGCCATCAGTACAGGACTAGCGGGGGTCCCAAGATCGAACACCGGGGAGCTGTTTTTT. It translates to CAISTGLAGVPRSNTGELFF. The gene calls are TRBV10-3 and TRBJ2-2; TRBD2 matches 13 bases. The V gene's germline CDR1 is ENHRY and CDR2 SYGVKD. The CDR3 is made up of 20 amino acids. The V gene end was trimmed by 5 bases and the J gene end by 0 bases; junction bases not matched to a gene: 12.

This clonotype has just a few counts. The CDR3 protein is CASRETSGGPETQYF. CDR3 in DNA: TGTGCCAGCAGAGAGACTAGCGGGGGACCAGAGACCCAGTACTTC. This rearrangement joins TRBV25-1 to TRBJ2-5, with TRBD2 matching 12 bases. The germline V gene encodes CDR1 MGHDK and CDR2 SYGVNS. V was pared by 6 bases and J by 4 bases, with 6 bases of the junction left unmatched. CDR3 length: 15 amino acids.